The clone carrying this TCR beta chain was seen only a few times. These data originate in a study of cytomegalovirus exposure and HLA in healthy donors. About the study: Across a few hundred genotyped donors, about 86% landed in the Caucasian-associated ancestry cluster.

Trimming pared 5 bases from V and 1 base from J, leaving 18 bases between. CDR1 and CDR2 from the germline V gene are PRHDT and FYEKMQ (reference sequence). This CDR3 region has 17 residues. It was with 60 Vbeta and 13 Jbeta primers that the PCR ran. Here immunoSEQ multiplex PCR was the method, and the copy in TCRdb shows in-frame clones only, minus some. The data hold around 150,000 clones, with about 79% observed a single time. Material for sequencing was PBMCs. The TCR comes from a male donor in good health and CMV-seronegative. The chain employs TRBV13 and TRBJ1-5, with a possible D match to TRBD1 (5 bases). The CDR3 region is CASSRALGGKSNQPQHF. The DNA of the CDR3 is TGTGCCAGCAGCCGCGCCCTCGGGGGGAAGAGCAATCAGCCCCAGCATTTT.